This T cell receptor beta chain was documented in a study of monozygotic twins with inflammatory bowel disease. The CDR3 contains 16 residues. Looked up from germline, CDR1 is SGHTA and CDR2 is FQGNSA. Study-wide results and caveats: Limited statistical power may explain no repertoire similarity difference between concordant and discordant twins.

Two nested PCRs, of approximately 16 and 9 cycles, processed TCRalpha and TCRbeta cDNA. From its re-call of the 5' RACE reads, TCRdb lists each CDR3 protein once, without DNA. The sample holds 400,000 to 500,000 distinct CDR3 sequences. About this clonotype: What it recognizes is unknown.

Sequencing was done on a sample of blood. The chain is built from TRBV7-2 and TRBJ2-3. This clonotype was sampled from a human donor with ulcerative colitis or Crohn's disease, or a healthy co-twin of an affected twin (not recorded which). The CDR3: CASSLGIRKSTDTQYF.